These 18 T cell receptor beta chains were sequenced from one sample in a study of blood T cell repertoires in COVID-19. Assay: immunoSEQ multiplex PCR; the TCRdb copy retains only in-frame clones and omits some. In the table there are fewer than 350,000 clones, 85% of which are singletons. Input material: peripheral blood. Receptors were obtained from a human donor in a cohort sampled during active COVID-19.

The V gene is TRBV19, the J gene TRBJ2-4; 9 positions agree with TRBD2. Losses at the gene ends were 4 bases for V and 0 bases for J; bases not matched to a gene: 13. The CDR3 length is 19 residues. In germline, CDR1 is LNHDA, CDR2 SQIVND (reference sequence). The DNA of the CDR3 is TGTGCCAGTAGTACCTCAGCGGGGGGCGCACCCTTAGCCAAAAACATTCAGTACTTC. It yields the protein CASSTSAGGAPLAKNIQYF.

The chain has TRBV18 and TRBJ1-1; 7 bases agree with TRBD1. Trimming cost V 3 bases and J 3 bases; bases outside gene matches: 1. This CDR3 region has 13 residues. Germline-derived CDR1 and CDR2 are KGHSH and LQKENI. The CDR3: CASSPGQDTEAFF. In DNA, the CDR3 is TGTGCCAGCTCACCTGGACAGGACACTGAAGCTTTCTTT.

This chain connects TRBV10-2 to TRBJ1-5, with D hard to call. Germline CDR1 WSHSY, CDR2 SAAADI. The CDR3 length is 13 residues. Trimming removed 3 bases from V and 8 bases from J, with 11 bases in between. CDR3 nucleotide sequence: TGCGCCAGCAGTGACTTACTATCGGAGCCCCAGCATTTT. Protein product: CASSDLLSEPQHF.

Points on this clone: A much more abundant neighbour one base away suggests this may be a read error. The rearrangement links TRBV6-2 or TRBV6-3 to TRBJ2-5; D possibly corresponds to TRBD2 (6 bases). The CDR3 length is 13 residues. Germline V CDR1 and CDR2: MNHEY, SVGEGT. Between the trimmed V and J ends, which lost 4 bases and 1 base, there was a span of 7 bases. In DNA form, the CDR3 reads TGTGCCAGCAGTTGGGACTTCCAAGAGACCCAGTACTTC. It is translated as CASSWDFQETQYF.

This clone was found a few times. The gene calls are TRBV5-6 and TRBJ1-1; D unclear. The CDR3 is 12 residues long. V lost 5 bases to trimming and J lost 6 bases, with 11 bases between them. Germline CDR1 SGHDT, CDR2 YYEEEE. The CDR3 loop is CASRSPFAEAFF. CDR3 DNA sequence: TGTGCCAGCAGGTCCCCGTTCGCTGAAGCTTTCTTT.

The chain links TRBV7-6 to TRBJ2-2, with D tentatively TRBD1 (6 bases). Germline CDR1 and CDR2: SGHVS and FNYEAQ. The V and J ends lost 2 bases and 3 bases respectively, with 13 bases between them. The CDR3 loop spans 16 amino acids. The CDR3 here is CASSLLVRQDTGELFF. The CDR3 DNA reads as TGTGCCAGCAGCTTACTCGTGCGACAGGACACCGGGGAGCTGTTTTTT.

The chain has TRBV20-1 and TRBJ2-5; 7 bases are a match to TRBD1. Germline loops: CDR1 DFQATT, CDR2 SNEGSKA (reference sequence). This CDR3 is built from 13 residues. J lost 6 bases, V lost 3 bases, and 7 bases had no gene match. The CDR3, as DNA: TGCAGTGCTAGTCTGACAGGGAGTAAGACCCAGTACTTC. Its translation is CSASLTGSKTQYF.

DNA of the CDR3: TGTGCCAGTAGTTTCGACGTAGGGAGAGAAAAACTGTTTTTT. Its protein product is CASSFDVGREKLFF. The chain employs TRBV19 and TRBJ1-4; D gene uncertain. The germline V gene has CDR1 LNHDA and CDR2 SQIVND (reference sequence). Deletions cut 5 bases from V and 8 bases from J, with 15 bases between. The CDR3 spans 14 residues.

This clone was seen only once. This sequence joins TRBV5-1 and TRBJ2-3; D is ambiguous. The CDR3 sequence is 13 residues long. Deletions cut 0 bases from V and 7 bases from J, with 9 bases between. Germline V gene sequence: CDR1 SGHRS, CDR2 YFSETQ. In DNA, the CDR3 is TGCGCCAGCAGCTTGGATGCGCCTTATACGCAGTATTTT. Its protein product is CASSLDAPYTQYF.

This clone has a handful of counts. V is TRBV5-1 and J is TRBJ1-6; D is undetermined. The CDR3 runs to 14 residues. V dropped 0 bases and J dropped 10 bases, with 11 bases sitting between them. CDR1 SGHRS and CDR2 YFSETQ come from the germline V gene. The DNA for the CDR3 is TGCGCCAGCAGCTTGGAGGCAGGCCCCTCACCCCTCCACTTT. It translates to CASSLEAGPSPLHF.

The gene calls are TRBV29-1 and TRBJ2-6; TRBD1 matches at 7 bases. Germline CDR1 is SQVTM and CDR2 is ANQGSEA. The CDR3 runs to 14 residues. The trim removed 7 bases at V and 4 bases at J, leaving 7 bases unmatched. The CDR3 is CSAVTGTGANVLTF. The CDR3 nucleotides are TGCAGCGCCGTGACAGGGACCGGGGCCAACGTCCTGACTTTC.

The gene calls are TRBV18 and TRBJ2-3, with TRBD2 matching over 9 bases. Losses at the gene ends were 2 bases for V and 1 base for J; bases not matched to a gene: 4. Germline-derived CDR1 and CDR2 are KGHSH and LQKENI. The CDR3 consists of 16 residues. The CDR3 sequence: CASSPNPSGGTDTQYF. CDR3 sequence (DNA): TGTGCCAGCTCACCAAATCCTAGCGGGGGCACAGATACGCAGTATTTT.

The DNA for the CDR3 is TGTGCCAGCAGCGGCGGTTTGGCGGGGGCCGGCGGCTACACCTTC. Protein: CASSGGLAGAGGYTF. The chain employs TRBV3-1 (or the pseudogene TRBV3-2) and TRBJ1-2, with D possibly being TRBD1 (6 bases). CDR3 length: 15 residues. V was trimmed by 5 bases and J by 8 bases, leaving 21 bases between them. Germline V gene data show CDR1 as LGHDT and CDR2 as YNNKEL (reference sequence).

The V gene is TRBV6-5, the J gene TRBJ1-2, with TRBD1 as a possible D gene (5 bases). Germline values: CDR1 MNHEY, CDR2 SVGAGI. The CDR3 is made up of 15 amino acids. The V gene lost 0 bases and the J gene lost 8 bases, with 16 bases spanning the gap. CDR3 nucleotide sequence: TGTGCCAGCAGTTACTCGCGGGGGATGGACCCGGGCTACACCTTC. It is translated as CASSYSRGMDPGYTF.

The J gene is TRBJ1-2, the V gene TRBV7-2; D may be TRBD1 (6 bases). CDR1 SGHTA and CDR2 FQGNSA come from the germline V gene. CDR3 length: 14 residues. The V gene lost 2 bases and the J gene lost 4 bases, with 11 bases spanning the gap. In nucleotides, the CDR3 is TGTGCCAGCAGCTTATCATCAGGGGTCTATGGCTACACCTTC. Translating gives CASSLSSGVYGYTF.

The chain's CDR3 is CASSLQGAEGYTF. The CDR3 DNA is TGTGCCAGCAGCCTACAGGGGGCGGAGGGCTACACCTTC. The genes are TRBV5-6 and TRBJ1-2; 9 bases match TRBD1. In germline, CDR1 is SGHDT, CDR2 YYEEEE. This CDR3 is 13 amino acids long. The J segment lost 8 bases and the V segment lost 4 bases, leaving 6 bases of the junction unmatched.

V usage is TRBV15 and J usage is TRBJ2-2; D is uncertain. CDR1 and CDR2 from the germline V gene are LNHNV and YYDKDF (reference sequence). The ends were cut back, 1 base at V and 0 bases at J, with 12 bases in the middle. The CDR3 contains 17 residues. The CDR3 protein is CATSRALQLSNTGELFF. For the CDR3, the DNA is TGTGCCACCAGCAGAGCACTGCAACTCTCGAACACCGGGGAGCTGTTTTTT.

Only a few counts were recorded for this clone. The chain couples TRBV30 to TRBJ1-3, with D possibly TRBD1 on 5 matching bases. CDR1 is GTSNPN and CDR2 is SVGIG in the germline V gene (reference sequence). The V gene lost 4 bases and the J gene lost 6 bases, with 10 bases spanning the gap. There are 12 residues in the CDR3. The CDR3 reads CAWIQGQNTIYF. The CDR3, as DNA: TGTGCCTGGATTCAGGGCCAAAACACCATATATTTT.